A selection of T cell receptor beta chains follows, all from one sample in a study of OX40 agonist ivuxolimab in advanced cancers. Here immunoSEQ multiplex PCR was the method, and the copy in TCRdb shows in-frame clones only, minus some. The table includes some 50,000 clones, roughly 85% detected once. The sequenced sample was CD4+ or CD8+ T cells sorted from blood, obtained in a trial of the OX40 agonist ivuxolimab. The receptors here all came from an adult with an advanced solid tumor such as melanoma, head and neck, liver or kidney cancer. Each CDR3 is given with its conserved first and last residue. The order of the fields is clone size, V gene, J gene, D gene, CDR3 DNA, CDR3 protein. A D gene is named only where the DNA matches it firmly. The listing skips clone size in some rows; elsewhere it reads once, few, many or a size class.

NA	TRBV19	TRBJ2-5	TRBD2	TGTGCCAGTAGTGTGCGGGGGGCCCAAGAGACCCAGTACTTC	CASSVRGAQETQYF
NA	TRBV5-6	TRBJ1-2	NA	TGTGCCAGCAGCTGGAGGACCTCCGGGGGGGCCTATGGCTACACCTTC	CASSWRTSGGAYGYTF
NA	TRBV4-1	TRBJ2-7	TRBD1	TGCGCCAGCAGCCATTCCCCCGACAGGGGGCTTCGGTACGAGCAGTACTTC	CASSHSPDRGLRYEQYF
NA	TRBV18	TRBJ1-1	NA	TGTGCCAGCTCACCCGGGGCCATGAACACTGAAGCTTTCTTT	CASSPGAMNTEAFF
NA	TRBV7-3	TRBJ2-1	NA	TGTGCCAGCAGCTTAAATATGAGGGGGGGCCATGGCGATGAGCAGTTCTTC	CASSLNMRGGHGDEQFF
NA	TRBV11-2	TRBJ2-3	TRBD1	TGTGCCAGCAGCTTAGATCGGGTAAACAGGGGTTCTATGGATACGCAGTATTTT	CASSLDRVNRGSMDTQYF
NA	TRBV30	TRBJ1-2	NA	TGTGCCTGGAGTGTAACAACAGGGAGCTATGGCTACACCTTC	CAWSVTTGSYGYTF
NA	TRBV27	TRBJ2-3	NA	TGTGCCAGCAGTTTATACTATGAGACAGATACGCAGTATTTT	CASSLYYETDTQYF
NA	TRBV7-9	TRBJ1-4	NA	TGTGCCAGCAGCTTAGCATCAGGCGGTAATGAAAAACTGTTTTTT	CASSLASGGNEKLFF
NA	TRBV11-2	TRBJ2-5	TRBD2	TGTGCCAGCAGCTTATTCGGGCTAGCGGGGGTCTACCAAGAGACCCAGTACTTC	CASSLFGLAGVYQETQYF
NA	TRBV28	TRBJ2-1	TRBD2	TGTGCCAGCAGTCCCGGGGGGGGGCTCAATGAGCAGTTCTTC	CASSPGGGLNEQFF
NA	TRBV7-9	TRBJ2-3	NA	TGTGCCAGCAGCTTAGTCGTACGGCGTCTTGGCACAGATACGCAGTATTTT	CASSLVVRRLGTDTQYF
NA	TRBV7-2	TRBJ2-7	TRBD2	TGTGCCAGCAGTAAAACCGGGACTAGCGGGGGGTCTTGGCTCTACGAGCAGTACTTC	CASSKTGTSGGSWLYEQYF
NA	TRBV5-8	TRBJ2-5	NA	TGTGCCAGCAGCTCAGGGAACCTAAAAGAGACCCAGTACTTC	CASSSGNLKETQYF
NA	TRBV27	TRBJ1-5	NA	TGTGCCAGCAGTTTATCCTCCACAGGGAATCAGCCCCAGCATTTT	CASSLSSTGNQPQHF
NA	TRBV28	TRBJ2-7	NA	TGTGCCAGCAGGGTAAAGGGTCGGGAGCAGTACTTC	CASRVKGREQYF
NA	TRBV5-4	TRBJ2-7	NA	TGTGCCAGCAGCTTGGGACTAGGATCCTACGAGCAGTACTTC	CASSLGLGSYEQYF
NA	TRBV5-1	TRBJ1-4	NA	TGCGCCAGCAGCAAAAACCTACAGGGTATGGATGAAAAACTGTTTTTT	CASSKNLQGMDEKLFF
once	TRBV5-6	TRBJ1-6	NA	TGTGCCAGCAGCCCTTACGCAGGGAGCTCCTATAATTCACCCCTCCACTTT	CASSPYAGSSYNSPLHF
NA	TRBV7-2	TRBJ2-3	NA	TGTGCCAGCAGTACTCGGCCCGCTAGCACAGATACGCAGTATTTT	CASSTRPASTDTQYF
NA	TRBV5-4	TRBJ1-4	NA	TGTGCCAGCAGCCGAGATCTAGCTAATGAAAAACTGTTTTTT	CASSRDLANEKLFF
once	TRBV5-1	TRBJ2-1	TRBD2	TGCGCCAGCAGCTTGACGGGGGGATCCTACAATGAGCAGTTCTTC	CASSLTGGSYNEQFF
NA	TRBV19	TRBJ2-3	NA	TGTGCCACCTCTAGCACAGATACGCAGTATTTT	CATSSTDTQYF
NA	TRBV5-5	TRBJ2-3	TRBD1	TGTGCCAGCAGCATCGGGACAGCGGGCACAGATACGCAGTATTTT	CASSIGTAGTDTQYF
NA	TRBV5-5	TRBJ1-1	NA	TGTGCCAGCAGCTTTGATAGGGACACTGAAGCTTTCTTT	CASSFDRDTEAFF
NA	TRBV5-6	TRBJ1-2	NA	TGTGCCAGCAGCTCACGGACTCGGTACTATGGCTACACCTTC	CASSSRTRYYGYTF
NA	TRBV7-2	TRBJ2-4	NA	TGTGCCAGCAGCTTAGGCCTCGGCGATCAGTACTTC	CASSLGLGDQYF
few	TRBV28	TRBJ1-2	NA	TGTGCCAGCAGTTTAACAGGCTGGGGGGGCTACACCTTC	CASSLTGWGGYTF
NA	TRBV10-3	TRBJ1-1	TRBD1	TGTGCCATCAGGCCGGCAGGGGGTGAGGGCACTGAAGCTTTCTTT	CAIRPAGGEGTEAFF
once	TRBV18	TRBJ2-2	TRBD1	TGTGCCAGCTCACCGGGACAGCGGAACACCGGGGAGCTGTTTTTT	CASSPGQRNTGELFF
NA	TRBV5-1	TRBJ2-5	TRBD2	TGCGCCAGCAGCCCCGGGGGGTACCAAGAGACCCAGTACTTC	CASSPGGYQETQYF